The entry below describes one T cell receptor beta chain. In the original processing: Reference gene primer amplification gave nucleated cell count estimates. TCRdb's table, derived via immunoSEQ multiplex PCR, lists solely in-frame clones and lacks some. Clone size and V and J calls were adopted from that table, with D and trimming inferred from the DNA. The sample has about 200,000 clones; 80% to 85% are singletons. The sample originates from a study of blood T cell repertoires in COVID-19. Study information: Collection of acute and convalescent COVID-19 samples took place in the United States, Italy and Spain. Sources were T cells, B-cell-depleted T cells, or PBMCs; the material itself was cDNA or gDNA.

Germline V gene sequence: CDR1 LGHNA, CDR2 YNFKEQ. Trimming shortened V by 0 bases and J by 4 bases, and 6 bases separated the two germline ends. The CDR3 totals 13 residues. The sequenced sample consisted of peripheral blood. V and J are TRBV4-2 and TRBJ2-5; D is unresolved. The sequence was obtained from a human donor in a cohort sampled during active COVID-19. In DNA, the CDR3 is TGTGCCAGCAGCCAAGAGAGCTTAGAGACCCAGTACTTC. It translates to CASSQESLETQYF.